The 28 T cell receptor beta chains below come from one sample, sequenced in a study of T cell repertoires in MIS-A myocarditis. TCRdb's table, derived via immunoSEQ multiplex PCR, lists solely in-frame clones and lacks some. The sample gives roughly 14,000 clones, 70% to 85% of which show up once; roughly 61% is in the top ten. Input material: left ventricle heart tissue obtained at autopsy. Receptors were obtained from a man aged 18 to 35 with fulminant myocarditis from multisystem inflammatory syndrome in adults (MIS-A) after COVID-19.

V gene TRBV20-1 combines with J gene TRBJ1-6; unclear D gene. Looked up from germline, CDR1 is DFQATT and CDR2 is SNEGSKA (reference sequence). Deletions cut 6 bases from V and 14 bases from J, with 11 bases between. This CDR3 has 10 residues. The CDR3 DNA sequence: TGCAGTGCCGTCCGGTCCACCCTCCACTTT. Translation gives CSAVRSTLHF.

The CDR3 loop reads CASSVERTGELFF. The DNA for the CDR3 is TGTGCCAGCAGCGTAGAACGAACCGGGGAGCTGTTTTTT. The V and J genes are TRBV9 and TRBJ2-2; D unresolved. CDR3 length equals 13 residues. The V end was cut by 0 bases, the J end by 5 bases, with 5 bases between. The germline CDR1 and CDR2 sequences are SGDLS and YYNGEE. Filled out from reference TRBV9 and TRBJ2-2, the complete variable domain reads DSGVTQTPKHLITATGQRVTLRCSPRSGDLSVYWYQQSLDQGLQFLIQYYNGEERAKGNILERFSAQQFPDLHSELNLSSLELGDSALYFCASSVERTGELFFGEGSRLTVL.

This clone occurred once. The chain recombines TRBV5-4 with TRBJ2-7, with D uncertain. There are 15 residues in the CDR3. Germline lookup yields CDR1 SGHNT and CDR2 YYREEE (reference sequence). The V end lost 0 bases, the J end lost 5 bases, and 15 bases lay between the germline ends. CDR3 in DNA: TGTGCCAGCAGCTTGGAAGGGCAAGATAATGACGAGCAGTACTTC. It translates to CASSLEGQDNDEQYF. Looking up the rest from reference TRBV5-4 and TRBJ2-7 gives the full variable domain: ETGVTQSPTHLIKTRGQQVTLRCSSQSGHNTVSWYQQALGQGPQFIFQYYREEENGRGNFPPRFSGLQFPNYSSELNVNALELDDSALYLCASSLEGQDNDEQYFGPGTRLTVT.

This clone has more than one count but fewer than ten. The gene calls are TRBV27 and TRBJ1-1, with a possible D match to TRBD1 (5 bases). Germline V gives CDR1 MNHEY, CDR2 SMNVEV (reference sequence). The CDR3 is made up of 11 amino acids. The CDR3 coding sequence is TGTGCTGACAGTAGATGGACTGAAGCTTTCTTT. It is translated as CADSRWTEAFF.

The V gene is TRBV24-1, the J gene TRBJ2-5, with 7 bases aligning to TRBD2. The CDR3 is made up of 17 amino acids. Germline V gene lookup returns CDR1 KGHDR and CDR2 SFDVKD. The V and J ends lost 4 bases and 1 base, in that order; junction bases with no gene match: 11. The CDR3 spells CATSDYGGDLLQETQYF. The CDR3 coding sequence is TGTGCCACCAGTGACTATGGGGGGGATCTCCTCCAAGAGACCCAGTACTTC.

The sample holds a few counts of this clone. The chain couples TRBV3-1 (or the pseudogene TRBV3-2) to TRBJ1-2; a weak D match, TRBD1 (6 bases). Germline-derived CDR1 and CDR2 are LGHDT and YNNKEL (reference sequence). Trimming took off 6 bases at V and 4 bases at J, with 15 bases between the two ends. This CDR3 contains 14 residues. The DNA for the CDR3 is TGTGCCAGCAGTCTTCTAACAGGGCTCTATGGCTACACCTTC. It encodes CASSLLTGLYGYTF.

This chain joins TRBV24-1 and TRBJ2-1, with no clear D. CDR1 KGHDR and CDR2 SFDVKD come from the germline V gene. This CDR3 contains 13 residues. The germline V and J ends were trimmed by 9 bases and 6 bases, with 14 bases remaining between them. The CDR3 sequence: CATSGVLGNEQFF. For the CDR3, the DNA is TGTGCCACCTCCGGAGTGCTTGGCAATGAGCAGTTCTTC.

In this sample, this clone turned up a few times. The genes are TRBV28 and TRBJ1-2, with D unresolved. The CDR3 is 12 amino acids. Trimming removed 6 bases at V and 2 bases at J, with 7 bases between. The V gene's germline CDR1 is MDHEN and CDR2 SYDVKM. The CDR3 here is CASSLDNYGYTF. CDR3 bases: TGTGCCAGCAGCCTCGACAACTATGGCTACACCTTC.

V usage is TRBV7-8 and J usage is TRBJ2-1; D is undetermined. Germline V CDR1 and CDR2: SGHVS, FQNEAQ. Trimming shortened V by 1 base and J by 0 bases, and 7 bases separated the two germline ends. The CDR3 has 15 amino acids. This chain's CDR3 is CASSLDRSSYNEQFF. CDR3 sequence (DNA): TGTGCCAGCAGCTTAGACAGAAGCTCCTACAATGAGCAGTTCTTC.

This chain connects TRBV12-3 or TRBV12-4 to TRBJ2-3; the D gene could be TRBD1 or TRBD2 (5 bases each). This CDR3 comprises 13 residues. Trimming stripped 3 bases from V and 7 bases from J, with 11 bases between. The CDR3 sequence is CASSFRGPNTQYF. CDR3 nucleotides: TGTGCCAGCAGTTTTCGGGGCCCGAATACGCAGTATTTT.

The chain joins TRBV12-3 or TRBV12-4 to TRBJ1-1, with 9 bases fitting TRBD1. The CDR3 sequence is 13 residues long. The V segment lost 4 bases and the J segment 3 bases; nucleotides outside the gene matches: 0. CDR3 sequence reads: CASSWDRDTEAFF. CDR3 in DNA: TGTGCCAGCAGTTGGGACAGGGACACTGAAGCTTTCTTT.

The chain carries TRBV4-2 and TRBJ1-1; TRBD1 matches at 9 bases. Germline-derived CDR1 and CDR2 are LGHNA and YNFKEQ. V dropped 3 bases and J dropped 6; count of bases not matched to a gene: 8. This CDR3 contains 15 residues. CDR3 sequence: CASSQHPGQGPEAFF. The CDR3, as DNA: TGTGCCAGCAGCCAGCACCCGGGACAGGGACCTGAAGCTTTCTTT.

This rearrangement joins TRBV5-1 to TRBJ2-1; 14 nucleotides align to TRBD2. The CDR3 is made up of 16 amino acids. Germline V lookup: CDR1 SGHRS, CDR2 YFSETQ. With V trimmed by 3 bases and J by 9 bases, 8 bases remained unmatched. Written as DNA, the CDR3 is TGCGCCAGCAGCTCCCCGGGACTAGCGGGAGCCGGTGAGCAGTTCTTC. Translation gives CASSSPGLAGAGEQFF.

This CDR3 reads CSARLNGELFF. CDR3 DNA: TGCAGTGCTAGATTGAACGGGGAGCTGTTTTTT. V and J are TRBV20-1 and TRBJ2-2, with D unclear. V was clipped by 2 bases and J by 7 bases, with 5 bases between them. CDR3 length: 11 residues. Germline V gene lookup returns CDR1 DFQATT and CDR2 SNEGSKA (reference sequence).

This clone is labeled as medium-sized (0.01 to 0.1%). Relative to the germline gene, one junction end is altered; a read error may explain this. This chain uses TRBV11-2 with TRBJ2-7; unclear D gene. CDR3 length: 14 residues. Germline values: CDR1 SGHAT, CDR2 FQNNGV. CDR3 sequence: CASSVEATAWEQYF. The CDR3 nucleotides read TGTGCCAGCAGCGTAGAGGCCACAGCTTGGGAGCAGTACTTC.

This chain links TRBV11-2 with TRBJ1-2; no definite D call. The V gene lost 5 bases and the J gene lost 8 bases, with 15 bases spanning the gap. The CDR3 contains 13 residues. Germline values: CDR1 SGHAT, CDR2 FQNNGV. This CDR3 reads CASSLRAFRGYTF. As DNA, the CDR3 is TGTGCCAGCAGCCTACGGGCCTTTCGGGGCTACACCTTC.

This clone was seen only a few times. In nucleotides, the CDR3 is TGTGCCAGCAGCGAGGGGGACAGCTACGAGCAGTACTTC. It specifies CASSEGDSYEQYF. The chain recombines TRBV9 with TRBJ2-7; 7 bases fit TRBD1. Trimming cost V 3 bases and J 3 bases; bases outside gene matches: 3. Germline V lookup: CDR1 SGDLS, CDR2 YYNGEE. This CDR3 contains 13 residues.

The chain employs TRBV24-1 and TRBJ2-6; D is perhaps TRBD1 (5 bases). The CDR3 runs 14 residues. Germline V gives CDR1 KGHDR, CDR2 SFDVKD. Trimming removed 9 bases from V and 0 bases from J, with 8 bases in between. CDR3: CATLDSSGANVLTF. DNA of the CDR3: TGTGCCACCCTAGACAGCTCTGGGGCCAACGTCCTGACTTTC.

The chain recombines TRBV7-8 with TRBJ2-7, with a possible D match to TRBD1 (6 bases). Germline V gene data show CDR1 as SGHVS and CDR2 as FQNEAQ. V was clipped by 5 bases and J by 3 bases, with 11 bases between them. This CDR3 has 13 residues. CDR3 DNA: TGTGCCAGCAGCCACGACAGGTTCTACGAGCAGTACTTC. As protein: CASSHDRFYEQYF.

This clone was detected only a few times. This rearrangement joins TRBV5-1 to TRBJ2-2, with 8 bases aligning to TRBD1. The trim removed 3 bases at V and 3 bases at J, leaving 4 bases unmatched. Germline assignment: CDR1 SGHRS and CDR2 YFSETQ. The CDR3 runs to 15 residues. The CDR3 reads CASSSGQGDTGELFF. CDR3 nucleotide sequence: TGCGCCAGCAGCTCCGGACAGGGTGACACCGGGGAGCTGTTTTTT. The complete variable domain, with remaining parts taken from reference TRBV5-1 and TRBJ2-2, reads KAGVTQTPRYLIKTRGQQVTLSCSPISGHRSVSWYQQTPGQGLQFLFEYFSETQRNKGNFPGRFSGRQFSNSRSEMNVSTLELGDSALYLCASSSGQGDTGELFFGEGSRLTVL.

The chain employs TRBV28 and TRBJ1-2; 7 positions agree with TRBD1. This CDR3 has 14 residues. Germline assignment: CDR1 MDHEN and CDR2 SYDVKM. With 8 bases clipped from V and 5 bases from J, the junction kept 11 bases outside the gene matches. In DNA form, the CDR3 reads TGTGCCAGCCTTCGACCGGGACAGTTTTATGGCTACACCTTC. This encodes CASLRPGQFYGYTF.

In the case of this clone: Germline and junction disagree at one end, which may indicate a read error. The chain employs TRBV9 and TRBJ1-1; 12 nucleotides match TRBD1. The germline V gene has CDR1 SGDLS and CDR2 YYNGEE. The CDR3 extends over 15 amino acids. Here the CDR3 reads CASSVDAGQGAEADF. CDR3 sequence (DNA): TGTGCCAGCAGCGTAGACGCGGGACAGGGGGCCGAGGCTGACTTT.

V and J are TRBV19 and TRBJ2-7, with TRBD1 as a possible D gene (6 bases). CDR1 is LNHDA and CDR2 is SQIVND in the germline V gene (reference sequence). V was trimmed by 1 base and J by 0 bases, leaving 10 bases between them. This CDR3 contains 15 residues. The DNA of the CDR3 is TGTGCCAGTAGTATAGGGCAGGACAGCTCCTACGAGCAGTACTTC. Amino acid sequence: CASSIGQDSSYEQYF.

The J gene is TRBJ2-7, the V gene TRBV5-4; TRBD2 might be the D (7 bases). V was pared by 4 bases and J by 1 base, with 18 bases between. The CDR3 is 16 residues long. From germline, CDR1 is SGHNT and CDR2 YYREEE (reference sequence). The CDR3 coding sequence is TGTGCCAGCAGCCCTGGGGGGGCCGAACCTTCCTACGAGCAGTACTTC. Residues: CASSPGGAEPSYEQYF.

The chain's CDR3 is CASSQEGTTDTQYF. CDR3 nucleotide sequence: TGTGCCAGCAGCCAAGAAGGTACCACAGATACGCAGTATTTT. The chain combines TRBV4-2 with TRBJ2-3; no definite D call. The CDR3 runs to 14 residues. CDR1 is LGHNA and CDR2 is YNFKEQ in the germline V gene. V gave up 0 bases and J gave up 2 bases, with 6 bases separating them.

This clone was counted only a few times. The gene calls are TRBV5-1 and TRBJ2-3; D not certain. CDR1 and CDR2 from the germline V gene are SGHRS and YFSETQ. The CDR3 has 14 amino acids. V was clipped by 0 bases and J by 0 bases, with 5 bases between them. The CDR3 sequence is CASSLGLSTDTQYF. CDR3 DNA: TGCGCCAGCAGCTTGGGGCTGAGCACAGATACGCAGTATTTT.

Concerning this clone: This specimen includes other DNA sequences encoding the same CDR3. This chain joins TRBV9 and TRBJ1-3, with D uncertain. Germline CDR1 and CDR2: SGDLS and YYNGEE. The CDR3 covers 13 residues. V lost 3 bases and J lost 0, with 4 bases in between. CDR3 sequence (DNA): TGTGCCAGCAGCGCAAACTCTGGAAACACCATATATTTT. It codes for CASSANSGNTIYF.

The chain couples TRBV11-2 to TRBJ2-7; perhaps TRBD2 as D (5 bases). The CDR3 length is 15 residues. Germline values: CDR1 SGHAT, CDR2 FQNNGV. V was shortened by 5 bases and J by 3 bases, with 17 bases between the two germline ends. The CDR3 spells CASSLRRGLFYEQYF. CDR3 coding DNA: TGTGCCAGCAGCCTGCGACGCGGGCTTTTCTACGAGCAGTACTTC.